This TCR beta chain was obtained from a study of blood T cell repertoires in COVID-19 (TCRdb year 2020). With respect to the entire study: The collaborator samples originated in the United States, Italy and Spain and spanned the acute and convalescent phases of COVID-19. Subjects who had been exposed to COVID-19, were actively infected with it, or had recovered from it provided the deeply sampled blood TCRbeta repertoires that made up the dataset. Where available, HLA class I and class II types were obtained from metadata supplied by the sample provider rather than from assay-based typing. The prospective study material was composed of cDNA or gDNA derived from T cells, B-cell-depleted T cells, or PBMCs. The sample metadata nearly always contained a de-identified subject ID, COVID-19 status, age in years and sex. The repertoires were released in a freely available public database intended as a resource for research on the immune response to SARS-CoV-2. The samples were drawn from the first 160 participants of the ongoing ImmuneRACE study and from 1,254 subjects provided by 6 global collaborators.

General conclusions and limits of the study: The quantity of clinical and demographic metadata differed by source and by participant and was supplied without curation.

As for this clone: Its antigen specificity is not known. No base quality information exists; no much larger clone differs at one position.

V loses 3 bases of germline sequence and J loses 2 bases, and the interval between the two ends is 11 bases. According to the germline V gene, CDR1 reads KGHSH and CDR2 reads LQKENI. The CDR3 goes from the cysteine to the phenylalanine over 14 residues. The DNA shown is the 42-base CDR3, in frame from base 1. TCRbeta CDR3 regions were amplified from genomic DNA by means of the immunoSEQ Assay, a bias-controlled multiplex PCR. Regarding the original processing steps: Nucleated cell counts per sample were estimated from amplification of reference gene primers within the assay. To quantify the absolute abundance of each unique TCRbeta CDR3 rearrangement, sequence reads were collapsed and filtered. For each sample, productive Simpson clonality was calculated as the square root of Simpson's diversity index over productive rearrangements. TCRdb took over this immuneACCESS table, retaining in-frame rearrangements with V and J assigned. Such tables are incomplete; in checked studies, under half of the missing clones stem from an unresolved V gene, and the remainder is unexplained. V, J and clone size are taken as reported in that table, and D and trimming were inferred from the DNA itself. Counted in this sample were 65,000 to 75,000 clones; roughly 87% of them appeared once. 4.5% to 5% of the sample is held by the ten biggest clonotypes.

Each collaborating institution followed its own protocols to collect whole blood in K2EDTA tubes. Collaborator samples were shipped for TCRbeta analysis as frozen whole blood, isolated PBMCs, or DNA extracted from either sample type. The TCR comes from a woman in her forties or fifties with active COVID-19. Sample: peripheral blood. The chain joins TRBV18 to TRBJ2-7; TRBD2 is perhaps the D gene, given 5 matching bases. The CDR3 region: CASSPPGSTYEQYF. The DNA sequence reads TGTGCCAGCTCACCGCCGGGATCAACCTACGAGCAGTACTTC.